Below are 27 T cell receptor beta chains sequenced from a single sample in a study of cytomegalovirus exposure and HLA in healthy donors. Vbeta (60) and Jbeta (13) primers were used in the PCR. The table came from immunoSEQ multiplex PCR; TCRdb's copy has only in-frame clones and leaves some out. The sample lists more than 150,000 clones, approximately 80% occurring once. The sequenced sample consisted of PBMCs. The receptors derive from a girl aged 10 to 17 in good health and CMV-seropositive.

This chain uses TRBV7-2 with TRBJ1-2, with TRBD1 matching over 10 bases. Germline-derived CDR1 and CDR2 are SGHTA and FQGNSA. This CDR3 is 14 amino acids long. V gave up 4 bases and J gave up 8 bases; unmatched junction bases: 7. The DNA for the CDR3 is TGTGCCAGCAGCTGGGATGGGACAGGGGAAGGCTACACCTTC. Its translation is CASSWDGTGEGYTF. The full variable domain, completed using reference TRBV7-2 and TRBJ1-2, is GAGVSQSPSNKVTEKGKDVELRCDPISGHTALYWYRQSLGQGLEFLIYFQGNSAPDKSGLPSDRFSAERTGGSVSTLTIQRTQQEDSAVYLCASSWDGTGEGYTFGSGTRLTVV.

The chain couples TRBV9 to TRBJ2-3, with 7 bases matching TRBD2. Germline CDR1 and CDR2: SGDLS and YYNGEE. Unmatched junction bases numbered 4, after V lost 0 bases and J lost 6 bases. This CDR3 is built from 14 residues. The CDR3 spells CASSVGGSQDTQYF. CDR3 DNA: TGTGCCAGCAGCGTAGGCGGGAGCCAGGATACGCAGTATTTT.

This rearrangement joins TRBV4-3 to TRBJ2-1, with TRBD2 identical over 10 bases. Germline lookup yields CDR1 LGHNA and CDR2 YSLEER. The V and J ends lost 2 bases and 0 bases, in that order; junction bases with no gene match: 7. This CDR3 is built from 18 residues. The CDR3 bases are TGCGCCAGCAGCCAACGCGGACTAGCGGAGAGCTCCTACAATGAGCAGTTCTTC. This sequence encodes CASSQRGLAESSYNEQFF.

CDR3 bases: TGCGCCAGCAGCCTCCAGGGGGTAAATAGGAACACTGAAGCTTTCTTT. The encoded protein is CASSLQGVNRNTEAFF. V usage is TRBV4-1 and J usage is TRBJ1-1; 7 bases are shared with TRBD1. The J segment lost 1 base and the V segment lost 4 bases, leaving 9 bases of the junction unmatched. Germline-derived CDR1 and CDR2 are MGHRA and YSYEKL. This CDR3 spans 16 amino acids.

V and J are TRBV9 and TRBJ2-2; D gene uncertain. CDR1 is SGDLS, CDR2 YYNGEE, per germline. The V and J ends lost 3 bases and 6 bases respectively, with 9 bases between them. The CDR3 contains 13 residues. The CDR3 reads CASSGTEPGELFF. In DNA, the CDR3 is TGTGCCAGCAGCGGCACGGAGCCCGGGGAGCTGTTTTTT.

J is TRBJ1-2 and V is TRBV19, with D unresolved. The CDR3 sequence is 15 residues long. With 3 bases removed from V and 0 bases from J, the gap between germline ends came to 11 bases. CDR1 is LNHDA and CDR2 is SQIVND in the germline V gene (reference sequence). CDR3 sequence: CASSISSGTNYGYTF. The CDR3 DNA is TGTGCCAGTAGTATTTCCTCAGGCACTAACTATGGCTACACCTTC.

J is TRBJ2-7 and V is TRBV5-4; possible D gene TRBD1, 6 bases. Trimming cost V 4 bases and J 3 bases, with 14 bases left between them. The CDR3 runs 14 residues. Germline lookup yields CDR1 SGHNT and CDR2 YYREEE (reference sequence). CDR3 bases: TGTGCCAGCAGCCGGGCGGACAGTAACTACGAGCAGTACTTC. Its translation is CASSRADSNYEQYF. Based on the CDR3 plus reference TRBV5-4 and TRBJ2-7, the full variable domain is ETGVTQSPTHLIKTRGQQVTLRCSSQSGHNTVSWYQQALGQGPQFIFQYYREEENGRGNFPPRFSGLQFPNYSSELNVNALELDDSALYLCASSRADSNYEQYFGPGTRLTVT.

The chain carries TRBV7-3 and TRBJ2-1, with D unclear. The CDR3 has 14 residues. In germline, CDR1 is SGHTA, CDR2 FQGTGA. Trimming left V 1 base short and J 6 bases short, with 10 bases between. DNA for the CDR3: TGTGCCAGCAGCTTAAACAGTGTTGTCAATGAGCAGTTCTTC. Residues: CASSLNSVVNEQFF.

The gene calls are TRBV4-2 and TRBJ2-1, with 12 nucleotides matching TRBD2. V dropped 3 bases and J dropped 5; count of bases not matched to a gene: 5. This CDR3 contains 16 residues. Germline lookup yields CDR1 LGHNA and CDR2 YNFKEQ. CDR3 sequence (DNA): TGTGCCAGCAGCCAGATGACTAGCGGGAGACACAATGAGCAGTTCTTC. Its translation: CASSQMTSGRHNEQFF.

The chain couples TRBV9 to TRBJ2-1; D gene uncertain. CDR1 is SGDLS, CDR2 YYNGEE, per germline. Trimming pared 0 bases from V and 6 bases from J, leaving 13 bases between. This CDR3 has 15 amino acids. This CDR3 reads CASSVGGSVGNEQFF. The CDR3 DNA follows: TGTGCCAGCAGCGTAGGTGGCAGCGTAGGCAATGAGCAGTTCTTC. Using reference TRBV9 and TRBJ2-1 for the parts outside the CDR3, the full variable domain is DSGVTQTPKHLITATGQRVTLRCSPRSGDLSVYWYQQSLDQGLQFLIQYYNGEERAKGNILERFSAQQFPDLHSELNLSSLELGDSALYFCASSVGGSVGNEQFFGPGTRLTVL.

Concerning this clone itself: Other DNA variants within this sample encode the same CDR3. The genes are TRBV6-5 and TRBJ2-5; D possibly corresponds to TRBD2 (5 bases). Trimming took 5 bases from V and 5 from J, leaving 6 bases between them. Germline V gene lookup returns CDR1 MNHEY and CDR2 SVGAGI. This CDR3 region has 11 residues. In nucleotides, the CDR3 is TGTGCCAGCAGTACTAGGGAGACCCAGTACTTC. Translated: CASSTRETQYF.

The chain is built from TRBV6-5 and TRBJ2-1, with D hard to call. The CDR3 contains 13 residues. CDR1 and CDR2 from the germline V gene are MNHEY and SVGAGI. V was pared by 1 base and J by 9 bases, with 10 bases between. The CDR3 is CASSYLVASEQFF. The CDR3 DNA reads as TGTGCCAGCAGTTACTTAGTAGCTAGTGAGCAGTTCTTC.

The genes are TRBV12-5 and TRBJ2-2; the match to TRBD2 covers 8 bases. With V trimmed by 11 bases and J by 3 bases, 8 bases remained unmatched. Germline V lookup: CDR1 LGHNT, CDR2 FRNRAP. The length of the CDR3 is 14 residues. The chain's CDR3 is CAASGGTHTGELFF. CDR3 DNA: TGTGCTGCTTCGGGAGGGACCCACACCGGGGAGCTGTTTTTT.

A single count supports this clone. The chain recombines TRBV5-1 with TRBJ2-3; 8 nucleotides agree with TRBD1. The J segment lost 2 bases and the V segment lost 7 bases, leaving 12 bases of the junction unmatched. This CDR3 is built from 16 residues. Germline loops: CDR1 SGHRS, CDR2 YFSETQ. In nucleotides, the CDR3 is TGCGCCAGCGCCGAACAGGGGGGCGTTATCACAGATACGCAGTATTTT. Translation: CASAEQGGVITDTQYF.

The chain couples TRBV5-1 to TRBJ2-3; D is possibly TRBD1 (8 bases). The CDR3 runs 15 residues. Per the germline V gene, CDR1 is SGHRS and CDR2 is YFSETQ. Trimming stripped 4 bases from V and 5 bases from J, with 17 bases between. The CDR3 sequence: CASSTGQGGVDTQYF. The DNA of the CDR3 is TGCGCCAGCAGCACTGGACAGGGAGGGGTAGATACGCAGTATTTT.

This clone was counted a single time. J is TRBJ1-5 and V is TRBV25-1; possibly TRBD1 for D (5 bases). This CDR3 region has 16 residues. V was cut by 1 base and J by 6 bases, with 16 bases left in between. Germline V lookup: CDR1 MGHDK, CDR2 SYGVNS. The CDR3: CASSECLRGIRQPQHF. CDR3 in DNA: TGTGCCAGCAGTGAATGTTTAAGGGGCATACGTCAGCCCCAGCATTTT.

The rearrangement joins TRBV25-1 to TRBJ1-5, with D hard to call. The germline V and J ends were trimmed by 1 base and 9 bases, with 13 bases remaining between them. Germline V gene lookup returns CDR1 MGHDK and CDR2 SYGVNS. This CDR3 has 14 amino acids. The DNA for the CDR3 is TGTGCCAGCAGTGAATCTCCCTCCCCCAGGCCCCAGCATTTT. Protein sequence: CASSESPSPRPQHF.

The count of this clone is one. The chain recombines TRBV19 with TRBJ1-3, with 9 bases lining up with TRBD1. The CDR3 runs 17 residues. Trimming took 2 bases from V and 2 from J; bases not matched to a gene: 7. The germline V gene has CDR1 LNHDA and CDR2 SQIVND (reference sequence). This chain's CDR3 is CASSISGTGHPGNTIYF. Written as DNA, the CDR3 is TGTGCCAGTAGTATATCCGGGACAGGGCACCCTGGAAACACCATATATTTT. The full variable domain, with the rest looked up from reference TRBV19 and TRBJ1-3, is DGGITQSPKYLFRKEGQNVTLSCEQNLNHDAMYWYRQDPGQGLRLIYYSQIVNDFQKGDIAEGYSVSREKKESFPLTVTSAQKNPTAFYLCASSISGTGHPGNTIYFGEGSWLTVV.

The V call is TRBV5-1, the J call TRBJ1-1; no firm D call. The CDR3 spans 13 residues. Trimming removed 4 bases at V and 2 bases at J, with 9 bases between. Per germline, CDR1 SGHRS and CDR2 YFSETQ. CDR3 in amino acids: CASSIAPNTEAFF. The CDR3 DNA reads as TGCGCCAGCAGCATAGCACCAAACACTGAAGCTTTCTTT.

This clone has only a few counts. This chain links TRBV11-2 with TRBJ2-5; D perhaps matches TRBD1 (6 bases). V was clipped by 7 bases and J by 5 bases, with 14 bases between them. The CDR3 is made up of 13 amino acids. Looked up from germline, CDR1 is SGHAT and CDR2 is FQNNGV. CDR3 loop: CASNGQLEETQYF. The CDR3 nucleotides read TGTGCCAGCAACGGACAGCTGGAGGAGACCCAGTACTTC.

This rearrangement joins TRBV5-1 to TRBJ2-7; tentatively, D is TRBD1 (6 bases). Germline loops: CDR1 SGHRS, CDR2 YFSETQ. Trimming shortened V by 6 bases and J by 2 bases, and 15 bases separated the two germline ends. The CDR3 loop spans 14 amino acids. CDR3 nucleotide sequence: TGCGCCAGCAACCCTCCCACAGGGCCCTACGAGCAGTACTTC. It encodes CASNPPTGPYEQYF.

The V gene is TRBV27, the J gene TRBJ2-1; 8 bases fit TRBD1. The CDR3 has 14 amino acids. The trim removed 7 bases at V and 2 bases at J, leaving 4 bases unmatched. Germline V CDR1 and CDR2: MNHEY, SMNVEV (reference sequence). DNA of the CDR3: TGTGCCAGCACCGGGACAGGAACCTACAATGAGCAGTTCTTC. Protein sequence: CASTGTGTYNEQFF.

This clone appeared a few times. The chain carries TRBV6-5 and TRBJ2-3; D is possibly TRBD2 (5 bases). In germline, CDR1 is MNHEY, CDR2 SVGAGI. The V and J ends lost 3 bases and 0 bases respectively, with 10 bases between them. The CDR3 is made up of 15 amino acids. CDR3 nucleotide sequence: TGTGCCAGCAGTTATGGGGAGTTGAGCACAGATACGCAGTATTTT. Translated, it gives CASSYGELSTDTQYF.

The chain combines TRBV6-5 with TRBJ2-5; D is unclear. The CDR3 is made up of 16 amino acids. Germline V gene lookup returns CDR1 MNHEY and CDR2 SVGAGI. Trimming left V 4 bases short and J 1 base short, with 16 bases between. The CDR3 loop reads CASSFSWAHAQETQYF. As DNA, the CDR3 is TGTGCCAGCAGTTTCAGCTGGGCGCATGCCCAAGAGACCCAGTACTTC.

V is TRBV7-8 and J is TRBJ2-1; D is ambiguous. The CDR3 sequence is 15 residues long. V dropped 6 bases and J dropped 1 base, with 13 bases sitting between them. Germline V gene data show CDR1 as SGHVS and CDR2 as FQNEAQ. The CDR3 bases are TGTGCCAGCAGATCCCTCCGGGTTTCCTACAATGAGCAGTTCTTC. It specifies CASRSLRVSYNEQFF.

This chain links TRBV5-6 with TRBJ2-5; D is unclear. The V end lost 4 bases, the J end lost 1 base, and 8 bases lay between the germline ends. Germline V gene data show CDR1 as SGHDT and CDR2 as YYEEEE. The CDR3 extends over 13 amino acids. The CDR3 region has the DNA TGTGCCAGCAGCCCACAGATCCAAGAGACCCAGTACTTC. Translated, it gives CASSPQIQETQYF.

This chain links TRBV11-3 with TRBJ2-5; D perhaps matches TRBD1 (6 bases). Germline CDR1 and CDR2: SGHNT and YENEEA. The V and J ends lost 2 bases and 2 bases respectively, with 9 bases between them. This CDR3 is 14 amino acids long. For the CDR3, the DNA is TGTGCCAGCAGCTTAAGGGGGAAACAAGAGACCCAGTACTTC. Translating it yields CASSLRGKQETQYF.